This TCR beta chain was identified in a study of blood T cells in healthy people across ages. Combining a sample-barcoded 5' primer with a J-beta primer mix, a second PCR ran for roughly 6 to 11 cycles. Via MiXCR, TCRdb re-called the 5' RACE reads, giving one row per CDR3 protein. The repertoire holds a few hundred thousand distinct CDR3 sequences, with 25% to 30% as singletons. This TCR was recovered from a woman aged 70-85 years in good health. The sequencing sample was made of blood.

CDR3 nucleotide sequence: TGTGCCAGCAGTAGCCGGGACAACTATGGCTACACCTTC. This translates into CASSSRDNYGYTF. The chain employs TRBV27 and TRBJ1-2; a weak D match, TRBD1 (5 bases). Germline V gene data show CDR1 as MNHEY and CDR2 as SMNVEV (reference sequence). The CDR3 has 13 amino acids. Trimming removed 5 bases from V and 2 bases from J, with 9 bases in between.